This record covers a single TCR beta chain. The antigen remains undetermined. The source of the sample is a study of cytomegalovirus exposure and HLA in healthy donors. General study points: The tendency of first-cohort TCR clusters to co-occur in the roughly 130 validation repertoires emerged from a later analysis. In vitro assays verified that a few CMV-associated chains recognized CMV antigens specifically. The authors enumerated 150 to 200 TCR beta chains as linked to cytomegalovirus.

TCRdb's table, derived via immunoSEQ multiplex PCR, lists solely in-frame clones and lacks some. The data hold 130,000 to 150,000 clones, with 85% to 90% observed a single time. The donors were members of the validation cohort comprising roughly 130 subjects, separate from the approximately 710-subject first cohort. Trimming took off 2 bases at V and 3 bases at J, with 11 bases between the two ends. The CDR3 sequence is 15 residues long. The germline V gene encodes CDR1 KGHSH and CDR2 LQKENI. Material for sequencing was PBMCs. The sequence was obtained from a woman in her twenties or thirties in good health and CMV-seropositive. The chain links TRBV18 to TRBJ1-5, with TRBD1 as a possible D gene (5 bases). In nucleotides, the CDR3 is TGTGCCAGCTCACCAGGGGCTGCATTCAATCAGCCCCAGCATTTT. Translation: CASSPGAAFNQPQHF.